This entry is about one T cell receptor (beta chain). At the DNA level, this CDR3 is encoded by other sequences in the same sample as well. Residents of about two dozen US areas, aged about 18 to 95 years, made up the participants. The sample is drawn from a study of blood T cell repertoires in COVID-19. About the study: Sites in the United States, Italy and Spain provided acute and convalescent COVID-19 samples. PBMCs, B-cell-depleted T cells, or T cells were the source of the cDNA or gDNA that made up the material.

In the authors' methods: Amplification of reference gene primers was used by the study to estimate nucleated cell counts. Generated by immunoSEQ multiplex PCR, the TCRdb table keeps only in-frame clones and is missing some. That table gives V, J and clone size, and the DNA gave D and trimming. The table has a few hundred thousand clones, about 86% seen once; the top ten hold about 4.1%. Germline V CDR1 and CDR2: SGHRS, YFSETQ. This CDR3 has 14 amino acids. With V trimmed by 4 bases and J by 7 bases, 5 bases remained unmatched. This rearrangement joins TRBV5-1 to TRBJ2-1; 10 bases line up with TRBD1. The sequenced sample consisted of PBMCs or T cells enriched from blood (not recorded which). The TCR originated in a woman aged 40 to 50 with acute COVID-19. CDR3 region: CASSPWTGGNEQFF. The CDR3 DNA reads TGCGCCAGCAGCCCCTGGACAGGGGGGAATGAGCAGTTCTTC.